This paragraph reports one T cell receptor (beta chain). Seattle's enrolled individuals joined amid active infection and were then monitored longitudinally. This entry comes from a study of blood T cell repertoires in COVID-19. Study background: Samples of COVID-19 (acute and convalescent) were obtained from the United States, Italy and Spain.

In the source study's methods: Cell counts per sample came from amplifying reference gene primers. The assay was immunoSEQ multiplex PCR, and TCRdb's table has in-frame clones only and misses some. D and trimming come from the DNA, and the V and J calls and clone size come from that table. Of 140,000 to 150,000 clones in the sample, approximately 83% were seen once. The clonotype originates from a woman in her sixties with COVID-19, enrolled during active disease. Sample: peripheral blood.

Here the CDR3 reads CASRGLAGEEETQYF. DNA of the CDR3: TGTGCCAGTAGAGGACTAGCGGGGGAGGAGGAGACCCAGTACTTC. This chain connects TRBV19 to TRBJ2-5; TRBD2 matches 13 bases. This CDR3 contains 15 residues. CDR1 is LNHDA and CDR2 is SQIVND in the germline V gene (reference sequence). The V and J ends lost 6 bases and 5 bases, in that order; junction bases with no gene match: 6.